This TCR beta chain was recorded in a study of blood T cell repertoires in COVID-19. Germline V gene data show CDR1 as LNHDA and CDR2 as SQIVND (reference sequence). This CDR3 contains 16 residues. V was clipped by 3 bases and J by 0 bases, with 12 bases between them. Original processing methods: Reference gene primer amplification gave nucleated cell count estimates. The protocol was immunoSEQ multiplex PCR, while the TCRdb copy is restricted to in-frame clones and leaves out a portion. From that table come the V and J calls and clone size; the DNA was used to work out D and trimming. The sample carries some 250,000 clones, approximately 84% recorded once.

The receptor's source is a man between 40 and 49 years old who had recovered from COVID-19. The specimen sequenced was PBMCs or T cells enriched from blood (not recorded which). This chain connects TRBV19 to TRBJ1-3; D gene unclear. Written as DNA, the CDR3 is TGTGCCAGTAGTATTGCGGCTATGAGCTCTGGAAACACCATATATTTT. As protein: CASSIAAMSSGNTIYF.